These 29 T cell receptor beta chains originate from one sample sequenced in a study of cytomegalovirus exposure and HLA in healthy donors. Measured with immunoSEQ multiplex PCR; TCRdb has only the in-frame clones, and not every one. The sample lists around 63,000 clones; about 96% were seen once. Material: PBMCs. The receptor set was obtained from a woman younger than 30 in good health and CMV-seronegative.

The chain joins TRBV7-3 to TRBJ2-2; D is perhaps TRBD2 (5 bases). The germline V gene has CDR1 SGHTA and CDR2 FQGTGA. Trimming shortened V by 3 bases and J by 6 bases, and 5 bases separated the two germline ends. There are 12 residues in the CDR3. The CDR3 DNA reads TGTGCCAGCAGCTTCGGGGCCGGGGAGCTGTTTTTT. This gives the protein CASSFGAGELFF.

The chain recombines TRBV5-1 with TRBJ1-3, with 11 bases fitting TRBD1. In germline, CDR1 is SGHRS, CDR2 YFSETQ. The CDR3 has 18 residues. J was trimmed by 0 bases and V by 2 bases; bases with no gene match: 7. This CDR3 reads CASSFTPGQGVSGNTIYF. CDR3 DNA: TGCGCCAGCAGCTTCACCCCGGGACAGGGGGTCTCTGGAAACACCATATATTTT.

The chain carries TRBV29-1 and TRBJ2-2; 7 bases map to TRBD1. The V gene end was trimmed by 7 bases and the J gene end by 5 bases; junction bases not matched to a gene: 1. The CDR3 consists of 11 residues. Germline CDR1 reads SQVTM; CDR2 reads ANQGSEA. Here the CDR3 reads CSARGTGELFF. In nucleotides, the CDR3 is TGCAGCGCCAGGGGGACCGGGGAGCTGTTTTTT.

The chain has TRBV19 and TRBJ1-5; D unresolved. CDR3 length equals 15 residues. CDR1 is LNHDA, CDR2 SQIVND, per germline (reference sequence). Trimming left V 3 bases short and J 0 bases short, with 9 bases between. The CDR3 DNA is TGTGCCAGTAGTATGGGCAGCTATAGCAATCAGCCCCAGCATTTT. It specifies CASSMGSYSNQPQHF.

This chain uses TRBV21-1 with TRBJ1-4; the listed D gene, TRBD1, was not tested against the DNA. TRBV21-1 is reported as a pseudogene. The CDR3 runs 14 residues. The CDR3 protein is CASSTDRPNEKLFF. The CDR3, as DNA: TGTGCCAGCAGCACAGACAGACCCAATGAAAAACTGTTTTTT.

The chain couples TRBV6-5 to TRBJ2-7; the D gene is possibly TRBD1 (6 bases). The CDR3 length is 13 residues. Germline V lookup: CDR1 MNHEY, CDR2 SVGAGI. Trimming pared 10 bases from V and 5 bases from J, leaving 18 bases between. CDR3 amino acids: CATTKQGIDEQYF. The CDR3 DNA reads TGTGCCACCACTAAACAGGGTATCGACGAGCAGTACTTC.

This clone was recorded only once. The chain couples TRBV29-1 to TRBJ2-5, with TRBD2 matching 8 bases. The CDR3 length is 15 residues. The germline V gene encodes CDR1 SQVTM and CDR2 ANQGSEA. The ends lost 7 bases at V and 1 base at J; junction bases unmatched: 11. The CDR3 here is CSARTPGGVQETQYF. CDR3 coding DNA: TGCAGCGCCCGGACCCCCGGGGGGGTCCAAGAGACCCAGTACTTC.

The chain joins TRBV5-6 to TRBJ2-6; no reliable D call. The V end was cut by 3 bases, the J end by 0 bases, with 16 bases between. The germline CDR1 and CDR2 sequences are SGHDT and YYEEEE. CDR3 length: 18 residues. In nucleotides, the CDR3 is TGTGCCAGCAGCTCCTCTCGACACCCCTACTCTGGGGCCAACGTCCTGACTTTC. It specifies CASSSSRHPYSGANVLTF.

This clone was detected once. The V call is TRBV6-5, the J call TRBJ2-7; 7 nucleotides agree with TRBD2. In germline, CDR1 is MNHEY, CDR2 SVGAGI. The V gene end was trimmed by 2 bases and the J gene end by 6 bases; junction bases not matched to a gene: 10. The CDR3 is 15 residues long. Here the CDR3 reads CASSYPAGGKIEQYF. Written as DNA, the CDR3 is TGTGCCAGCAGTTACCCGGCCGGGGGGAAGATCGAGCAGTACTTC.

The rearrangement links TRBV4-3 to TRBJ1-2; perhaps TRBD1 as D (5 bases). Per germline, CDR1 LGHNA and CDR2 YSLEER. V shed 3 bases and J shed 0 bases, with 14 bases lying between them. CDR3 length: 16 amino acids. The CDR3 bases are TGCGCCAGCAGCCATCACCCCAGGGCGGCTAACTATGGCTACACCTTC. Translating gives CASSHHPRAANYGYTF.

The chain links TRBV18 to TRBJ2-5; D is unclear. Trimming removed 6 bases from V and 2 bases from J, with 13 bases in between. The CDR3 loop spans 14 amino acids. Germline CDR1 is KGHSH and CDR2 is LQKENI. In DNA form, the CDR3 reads TGTGCCAGCTCCCAGAGGATTCAACAAGAGACCCAGTACTTC. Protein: CASSQRIQQETQYF.

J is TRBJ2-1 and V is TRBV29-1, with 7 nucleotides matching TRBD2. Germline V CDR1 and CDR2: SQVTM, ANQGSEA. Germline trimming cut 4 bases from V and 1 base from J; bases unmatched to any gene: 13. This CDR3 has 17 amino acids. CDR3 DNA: TGCAGCGTTGTCGTTGGAGCGGGGTTATGGTCCTACAATGAGCAGTTCTTC. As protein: CSVVVGAGLWSYNEQFF.

DNA of the CDR3: TGTGCCAGCAGCACCCGGACTAGCGACAATGAGCAGTTCTTC. This translates into CASSTRTSDNEQFF. The V call is TRBV7-2, the J call TRBJ2-1; TRBD2 aligns across 9 bases. This CDR3 is 14 amino acids long. V gave up 5 bases and J gave up 5 bases; unmatched junction bases: 4. CDR1 SGHTA and CDR2 FQGNSA come from the germline V gene.

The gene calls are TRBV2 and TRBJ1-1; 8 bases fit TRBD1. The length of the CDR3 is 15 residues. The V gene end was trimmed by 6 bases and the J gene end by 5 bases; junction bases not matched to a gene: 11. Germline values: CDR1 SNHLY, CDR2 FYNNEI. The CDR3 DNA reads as TGTGCCAGCAGGGAGGTCGGCAGGGGGCGGACTGAAGCTTTCTTT. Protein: CASREVGRGRTEAFF.

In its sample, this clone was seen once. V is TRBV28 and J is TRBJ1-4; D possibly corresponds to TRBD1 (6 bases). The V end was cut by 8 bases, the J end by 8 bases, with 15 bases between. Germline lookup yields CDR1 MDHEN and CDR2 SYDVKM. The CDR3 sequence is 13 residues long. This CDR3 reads CASLQGHGEKLFF. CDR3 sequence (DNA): TGTGCCAGCCTTCAGGGACACGGGGAAAAACTGTTTTTT.

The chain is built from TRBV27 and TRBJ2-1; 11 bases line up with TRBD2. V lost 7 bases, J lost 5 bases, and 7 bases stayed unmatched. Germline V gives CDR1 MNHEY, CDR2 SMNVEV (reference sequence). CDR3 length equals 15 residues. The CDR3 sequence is CASTPLAGADNEQFF. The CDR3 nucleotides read TGTGCCAGCACCCCACTAGCGGGGGCAGACAATGAGCAGTTCTTC.

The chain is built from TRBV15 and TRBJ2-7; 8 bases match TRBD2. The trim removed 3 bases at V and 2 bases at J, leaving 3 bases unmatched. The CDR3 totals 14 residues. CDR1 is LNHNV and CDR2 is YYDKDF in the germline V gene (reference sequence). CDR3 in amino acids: CATSRASGPYEQYF. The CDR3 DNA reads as TGTGCCACCAGCAGGGCTAGCGGGCCCTACGAGCAGTACTTC.

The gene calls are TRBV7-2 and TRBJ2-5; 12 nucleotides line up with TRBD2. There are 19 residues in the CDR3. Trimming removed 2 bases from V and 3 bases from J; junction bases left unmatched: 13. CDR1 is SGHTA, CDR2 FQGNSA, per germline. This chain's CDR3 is CASSLFRSSGRAVEETQYF. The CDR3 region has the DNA TGTGCCAGCAGCTTATTTCGGTCTAGCGGGAGGGCTGTGGAAGAGACCCAGTACTTC.

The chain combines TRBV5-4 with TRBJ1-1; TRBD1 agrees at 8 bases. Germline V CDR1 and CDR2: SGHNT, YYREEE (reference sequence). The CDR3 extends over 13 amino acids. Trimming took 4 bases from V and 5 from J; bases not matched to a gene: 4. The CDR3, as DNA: TGTGCCAGCAGCACCAGGGGGCGTACTGAAGCTTTCTTT. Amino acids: CASSTRGRTEAFF.

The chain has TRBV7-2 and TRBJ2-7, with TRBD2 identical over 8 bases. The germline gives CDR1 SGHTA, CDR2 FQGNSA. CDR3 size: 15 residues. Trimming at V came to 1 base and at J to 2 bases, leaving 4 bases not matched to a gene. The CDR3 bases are TGTGCCAGCAGCTTAGGTTTAGCGGGGACCTACGAGCAGTACTTC. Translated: CASSLGLAGTYEQYF.

The CDR3 loop reads CATSRGRLFKETQYF. Here the CDR3 DNA reads TGTGCCACCAGCAGAGGGAGGCTATTTAAAGAGACCCAGTACTTC. The rearrangement joins TRBV15 to TRBJ2-5, with D perhaps TRBD2 (5 bases). Trimming shortened V by 1 base and J by 3 bases, and 12 bases separated the two germline ends. CDR3 length equals 15 residues. Germline lookup yields CDR1 LNHNV and CDR2 YYDKDF (reference sequence).

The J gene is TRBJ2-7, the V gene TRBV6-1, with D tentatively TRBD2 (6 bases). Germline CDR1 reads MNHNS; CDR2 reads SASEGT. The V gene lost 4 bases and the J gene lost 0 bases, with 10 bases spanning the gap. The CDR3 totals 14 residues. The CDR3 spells CASSGRGASYEQYF. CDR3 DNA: TGTGCCAGCAGTGGCCGCGGGGCCTCCTACGAGCAGTACTTC.

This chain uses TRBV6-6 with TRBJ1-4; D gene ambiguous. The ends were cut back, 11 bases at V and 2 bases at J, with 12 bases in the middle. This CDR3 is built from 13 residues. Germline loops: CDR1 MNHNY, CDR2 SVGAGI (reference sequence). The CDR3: CASGRQTNEKLFF. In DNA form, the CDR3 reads TGTGCCTCTGGGCGCCAGACTAATGAAAAACTGTTTTTT.

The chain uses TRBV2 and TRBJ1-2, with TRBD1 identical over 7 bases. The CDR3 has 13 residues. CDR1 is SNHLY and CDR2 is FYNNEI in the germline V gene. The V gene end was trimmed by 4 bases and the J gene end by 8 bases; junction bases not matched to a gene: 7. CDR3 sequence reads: CASSVNRGRGYTF. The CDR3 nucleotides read TGTGCCAGCAGTGTGAACAGGGGAAGAGGCTACACCTTC.

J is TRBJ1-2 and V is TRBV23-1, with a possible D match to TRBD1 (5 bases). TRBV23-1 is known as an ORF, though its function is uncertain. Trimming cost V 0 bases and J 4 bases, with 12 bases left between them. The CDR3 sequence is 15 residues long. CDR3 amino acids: CASSQSRANGYGYTF. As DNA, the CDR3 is TGCGCCAGCAGTCAATCCAGGGCTAACGGCTATGGCTACACCTTC.

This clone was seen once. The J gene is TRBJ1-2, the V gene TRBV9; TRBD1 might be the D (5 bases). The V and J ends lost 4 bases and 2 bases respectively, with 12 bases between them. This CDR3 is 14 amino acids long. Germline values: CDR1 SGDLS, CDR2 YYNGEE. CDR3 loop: CASSHSAGNYGYTF. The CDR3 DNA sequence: TGTGCCAGCAGCCACTCGGCAGGGAACTATGGCTACACCTTC.

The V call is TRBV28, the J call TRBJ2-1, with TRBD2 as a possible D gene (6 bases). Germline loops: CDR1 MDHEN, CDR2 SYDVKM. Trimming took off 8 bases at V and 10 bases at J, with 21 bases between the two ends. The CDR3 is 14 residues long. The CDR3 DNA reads TGTGCCAGCGTTTCGGGAAACCTTGCGGGAGAGCAGTTCTTC. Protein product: CASVSGNLAGEQFF.

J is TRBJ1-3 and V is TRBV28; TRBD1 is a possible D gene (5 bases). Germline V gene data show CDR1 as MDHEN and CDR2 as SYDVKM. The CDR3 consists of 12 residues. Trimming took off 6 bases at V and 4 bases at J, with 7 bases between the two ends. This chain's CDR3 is CASRKGGNTIYF. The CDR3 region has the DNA TGTGCCAGCAGGAAGGGGGGAAACACCATATATTTT.

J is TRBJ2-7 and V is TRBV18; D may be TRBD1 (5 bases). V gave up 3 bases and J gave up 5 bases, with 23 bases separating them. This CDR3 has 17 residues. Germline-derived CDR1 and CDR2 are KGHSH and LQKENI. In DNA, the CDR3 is TGTGCCAGCTCACCTCTCCCGGACATAGTGCAGACCCACGAGCAGTACTTC. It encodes CASSPLPDIVQTHEQYF.